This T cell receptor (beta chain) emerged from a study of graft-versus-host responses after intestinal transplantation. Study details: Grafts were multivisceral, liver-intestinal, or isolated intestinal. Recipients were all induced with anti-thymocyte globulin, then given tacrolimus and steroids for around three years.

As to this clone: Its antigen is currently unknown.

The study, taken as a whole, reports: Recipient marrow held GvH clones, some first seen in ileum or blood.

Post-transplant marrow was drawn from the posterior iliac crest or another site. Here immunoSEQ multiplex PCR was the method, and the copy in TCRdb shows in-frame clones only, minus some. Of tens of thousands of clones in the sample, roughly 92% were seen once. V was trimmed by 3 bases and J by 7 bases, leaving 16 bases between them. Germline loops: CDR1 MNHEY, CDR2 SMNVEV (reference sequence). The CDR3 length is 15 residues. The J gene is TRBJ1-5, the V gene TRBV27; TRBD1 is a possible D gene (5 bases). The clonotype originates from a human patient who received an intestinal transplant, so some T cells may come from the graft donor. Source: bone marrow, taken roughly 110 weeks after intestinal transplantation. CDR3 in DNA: TGTGCCAGCAGTTTTCGGGACCCCGGAGGGCAGCCCCAGCATTTT. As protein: CASSFRDPGGQPQHF.